This entry features one T cell receptor beta chain sequence. The antigen remains unidentified. A much bigger clone sits one base away, suggesting this may be a read error. This sample was included in a study of early T cells in non-severe SARS-CoV-2 infection. For the study at large: Sequencing was performed on bulk RNA from unsorted whole blood, leaving chains unpaired. Study outcomes and limitations: CD4 and private specificities were missed by VDJdb matching, which favored anti-spike CD8 responses.

Individual cDNA molecules were tagged with unique molecular identifiers, the study reported. MiXCR, run by TCRdb on the 5' RACE reads, gives a single entry per CDR3 protein. The sample has 68,000 or so distinct CDR3 sequences, over 10% seen once. The specimen was whole blood. This TCR came from an adult who was a healthcare worker with PCR-confirmed SARS-CoV-2 infection or an uninfected control (not recorded which).

The CDR3 region has the DNA TGCAGCGTTGCCCAGCGAATCTATGGCTACACCTTC. It encodes CSVAQRIYGYTF. This chain uses TRBV29-1 with TRBJ1-2, with D hard to call. Deletions cut 4 bases from V and 4 bases from J, with 10 bases between. Germline CDR1 SQVTM, CDR2 ANQGSEA. The CDR3 totals 12 residues.